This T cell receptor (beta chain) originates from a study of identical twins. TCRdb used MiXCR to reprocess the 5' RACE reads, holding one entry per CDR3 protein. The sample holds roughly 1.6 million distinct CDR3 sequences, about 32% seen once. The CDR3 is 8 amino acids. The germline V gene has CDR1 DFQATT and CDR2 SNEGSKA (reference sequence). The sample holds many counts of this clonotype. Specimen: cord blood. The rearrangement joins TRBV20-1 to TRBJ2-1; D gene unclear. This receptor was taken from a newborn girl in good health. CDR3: CSPGQQFF. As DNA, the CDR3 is TGCAGCCCCGGCCAGCAGTTCTTC.